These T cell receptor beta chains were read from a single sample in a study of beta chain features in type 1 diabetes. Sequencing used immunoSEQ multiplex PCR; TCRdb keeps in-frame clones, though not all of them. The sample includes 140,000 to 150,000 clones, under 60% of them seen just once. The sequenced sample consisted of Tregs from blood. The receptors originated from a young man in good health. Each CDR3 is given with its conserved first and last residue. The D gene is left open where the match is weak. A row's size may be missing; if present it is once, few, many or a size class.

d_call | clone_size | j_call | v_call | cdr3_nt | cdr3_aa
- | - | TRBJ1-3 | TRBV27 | TGTGCCAGCAGGAGCTCTGGAAACACCATATATTTT | CASRSSGNTIYF
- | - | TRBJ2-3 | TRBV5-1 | TGCGCCAGCAGTCTAAGCGGGTTGAGCACAGATACGCAGTATTTT | CASSLSGLSTDTQYF
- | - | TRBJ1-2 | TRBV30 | TGTGCCTTAAAGCGCCGGGGGGCGCATGGCTACACCTTC | CALKRRGAHGYTF
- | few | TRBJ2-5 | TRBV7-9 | TGTGCCAGCAGCTCACTCCCCCTAGAAGAGACCCAGTACTTC | CASSSLPLEETQYF
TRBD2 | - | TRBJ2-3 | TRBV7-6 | TGTGCCAGCAGCCCGCTAGCGGGAAGTAGCACAGATACGCAGTATTTT | CASSPLAGSSTDTQYF
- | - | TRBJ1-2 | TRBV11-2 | TGTGCCAGCAGCCGAACGACAGGTTTAAACTATGGCTACACCTTC | CASSRTTGLNYGYTF
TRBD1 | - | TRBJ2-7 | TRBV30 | TGTGCCTGGAGAACCGGGACAGGGGACGAGCAGTACTTC | CAWRTGTGDEQYF
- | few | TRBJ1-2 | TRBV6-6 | TGTGCCAGCACGACATACCGCTCCGGCTACACCTTC | CASTTYRSGYTF
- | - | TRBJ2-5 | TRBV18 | TGTGCCAGCTCCCAAACAGGGTACCAAGAGACCCAGTACTTC | CASSQTGYQETQYF
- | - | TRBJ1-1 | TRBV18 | TGTGCCAGCTCACCACCTTGGGAGGGAACTGAAGCTTTCTTT | CASSPPWEGTEAFF
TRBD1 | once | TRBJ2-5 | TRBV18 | TGTGCCAGCTCTCCAATCGGGACAGGGGATCGGGAGCAGTACTTC | CASSPIGTGDREQYF
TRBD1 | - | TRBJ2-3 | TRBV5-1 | TGCGCCAGCAGTTTCCCAGGGGGAACGCAGTATTTT | CASSFPGGTQYF
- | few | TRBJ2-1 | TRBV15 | TGTGCCACCAGCAGAGATCATAGAAGCGGTACCTCCTACAATGAGCAGTTCTTC | CATSRDHRSGTSYNEQFF
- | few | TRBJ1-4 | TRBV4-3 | TGCGCCAGCAGCCAAGATCTTTCGGCAGGGGTGTATGAAAAACTGTTTTTT | CASSQDLSAGVYEKLFF
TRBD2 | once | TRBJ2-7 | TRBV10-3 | TGTGCCATCAGTGGGACTAGCGGGAGCTACGAGCAGTACTTC | CAISGTSGSYEQYF
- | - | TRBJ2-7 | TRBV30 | TGTGCCTCCGACTCGGCACGCCTCTCCTACGAGCAGTACTTC | CASDSARLSYEQYF
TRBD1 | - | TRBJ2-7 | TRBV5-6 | TGTGCCAGCAGCTGGAGGTGGGACAGGGGCTACGAGCAGTACTTC | CASSWRWDRGYEQYF
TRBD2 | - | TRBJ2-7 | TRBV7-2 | TGTGCCAGCAGCCTCGGACTAGCGGGAACCTACGAGCAGTACTTC | CASSLGLAGTYEQYF
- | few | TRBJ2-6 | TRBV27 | TGTGCCAGCCGCATTTACGGAGGCCCCCCTGGGGCCAACGTCCTGACTTTC | CASRIYGGPPGANVLTF
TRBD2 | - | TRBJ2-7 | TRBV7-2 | TGTGCCAGCAGCTGGGGACTAGCGGGGGGCCCTTTAGGGGAGCAGTACTTC | CASSWGLAGGPLGEQYF
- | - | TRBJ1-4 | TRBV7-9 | TGTGCCAGCAGCTTAGGTTCGGACAGAAGCGTCGAAAAACTGTTTTTT | CASSLGSDRSVEKLFF
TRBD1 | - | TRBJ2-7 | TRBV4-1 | TGCGCCAGCAGCCAGGGGACAGGGGGACCACGTCAGTACTTC | CASSQGTGGPRQYF
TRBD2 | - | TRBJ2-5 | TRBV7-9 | TGTGCCAGCAGCTTCGGCGGGGGGTACCAAGAGACCCAGTACTTC | CASSFGGGYQETQYF
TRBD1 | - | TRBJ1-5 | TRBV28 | TGTGCCAGCAGTCCCGGACAGGACAATCAGCCCCAGCATTTT | CASSPGQDNQPQHF
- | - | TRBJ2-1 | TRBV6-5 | TGTGCCAGCAGCCAGGGCAATGAGCAGTTCTTC | CASSQGNEQFF
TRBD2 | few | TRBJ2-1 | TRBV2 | TGTGCCAGCAGCCTTGCCCGGACGGGAGGGCAACATGAGCAGTTCTTC | CASSLARTGGQHEQFF
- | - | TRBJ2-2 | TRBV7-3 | TGTGCCAGCAGCTTAATGGGAGGAAACACCGGGGAGCTGTTTTTT | CASSLMGGNTGELFF
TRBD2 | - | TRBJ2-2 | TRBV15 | TGTGCCACCAGCGGTCATAGCGGGGGGATCGCCGGGGAGCTGTTTTTT | CATSGHSGGIAGELFF
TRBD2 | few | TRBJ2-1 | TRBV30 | TGTGCCTGGAGTATAACTAGCGGGGGCTACAATGAGCAGTTCTTC | CAWSITSGGYNEQFF
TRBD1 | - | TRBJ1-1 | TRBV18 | TGTGCCAGCTCACTCAGGACAGGGCTGAACACTGAAGCTTTCTTT | CASSLRTGLNTEAFF
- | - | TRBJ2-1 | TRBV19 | TGTGCCAGTAGTATGAACCGGCGGGGTGAGCAGTTCTTC | CASSMNRRGEQFF
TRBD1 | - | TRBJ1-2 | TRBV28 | TGTGCCAGCAGCCGAAGGGACAGTGGACGCGGCTACACCTTC | CASSRRDSGRGYTF
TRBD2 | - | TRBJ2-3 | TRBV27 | TGTGCCAGCAGTTTATGGGCGGGAGAAGGCACAGATACGCAGTATTTT | CASSLWAGEGTDTQYF
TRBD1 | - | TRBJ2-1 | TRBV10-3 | TGTGCCATCAGAAGACAGGGGGATCAGTACAATGAGCAGTTCTTC | CAIRRQGDQYNEQFF
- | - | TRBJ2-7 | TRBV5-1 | TGCGCCAGCAGCTTGGCCACTCAGGGGCCCTACGAGCAGTACTTC | CASSLATQGPYEQYF
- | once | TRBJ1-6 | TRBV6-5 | TGTGCCAGCAGTTACGGGGCCCCCTATAATTCACCCCTCCACTTT | CASSYGAPYNSPLHF
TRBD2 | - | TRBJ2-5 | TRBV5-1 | TGCGCCAGCAGCTTGACTAGCGGGGGGGCGGGGTCGGAGACCCAGTACTTC | CASSLTSGGAGSETQYF
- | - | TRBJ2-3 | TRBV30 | TGTGCCTGGAGTGTTGGCGGGGGCACAGATACGCAGTATTTT | CAWSVGGGTDTQYF
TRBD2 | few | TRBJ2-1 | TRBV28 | TGTGCCAGCAGCCTCCTGGGACTAGCGGGAAACAATGAGCAGTTCTTC | CASSLLGLAGNNEQFF
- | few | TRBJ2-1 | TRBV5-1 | TGCGCCAGCAGCTTACAGGTGTCCTACAATGAGCAGTTCTTC | CASSLQVSYNEQFF
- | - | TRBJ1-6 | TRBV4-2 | TGTGCCAGCAGCCAACCTGGGCCTCCCGGTAATTCACCCCTCCACTTT | CASSQPGPPGNSPLHF
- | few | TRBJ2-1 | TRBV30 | TGTGCCTGGAGGGATAAACAGGGATACGAGCAGTTCTTC | CAWRDKQGYEQFF
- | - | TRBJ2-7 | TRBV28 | TGTGCCAGTACCGGTTGGACGGGGGCCTACGAGCAGTACTTC | CASTGWTGAYEQYF
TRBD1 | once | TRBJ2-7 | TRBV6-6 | TGTGCCAGCAGTACCGGGACAGGGGCCGAGCAGTACTTC | CASSTGTGAEQYF
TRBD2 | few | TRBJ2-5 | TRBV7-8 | TGTGCCAGCAGCTTAGCGCCGGGCTTCCTAGCGGTCATACAAGAGACCCAGTACTTC | CASSLAPGFLAVIQETQYF
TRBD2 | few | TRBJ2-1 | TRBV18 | TGTGCCAGCTCACCTTGGACTAGCGGGGGGGCCAGTGAGCAGTTCTTC | CASSPWTSGGASEQFF
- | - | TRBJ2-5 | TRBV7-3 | TGTGCCAGCAGCTTGAGCAACCAAGAGACCCAGTACTTC | CASSLSNQETQYF
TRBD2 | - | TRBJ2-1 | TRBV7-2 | TGTGCCAGCAGCTTAGTACTAGCGGGGGTGAACAATGAGCAGTTCTTC | CASSLVLAGVNNEQFF
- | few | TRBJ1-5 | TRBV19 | TGTGCCAGTAGGGTCCAGGGTTGGGGCAATCAGCCCCAGCATTTT | CASRVQGWGNQPQHF
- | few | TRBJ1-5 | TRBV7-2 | TGTGCCAGCAGCTTAATGTTAGGACAGAACCAGCCCCAGCATTTT | CASSLMLGQNQPQHF
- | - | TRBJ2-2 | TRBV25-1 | TGTGCCAGCAGTGAATCAGTAGGCCAGGGGCACAACACCGGGGAGCTGTTTTTT | CASSESVGQGHNTGELFF
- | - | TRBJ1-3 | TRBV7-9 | TGTGCCAGCAGCATCTCACGGAGTGGAAACACCATATATTTT | CASSISRSGNTIYF
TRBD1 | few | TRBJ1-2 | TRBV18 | TGTGCCAGCTCCCCCGGACAGGGCAACTATGGCTACACCTTC | CASSPGQGNYGYTF
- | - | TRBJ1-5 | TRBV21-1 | TGTGCCAGCAGCAAAGGGACAGACAATCAGCCCCAGCATTTT | CASSKGTDNQPQHF